This T cell receptor beta chain was retrieved from a study of cytomegalovirus exposure and HLA in healthy donors. Study results and caveats: Cytomegalovirus status was reportedly diagnosed by the classifier with high sensitivity and specificity. Cytomegalovirus-associated TCR beta chains were listed, numbering 150 to 200. Subsequent analysis revealed that first-cohort TCR clusters tended to co-occur in the 120 or so validation repertoires.

As regards this clone: Its antigen is not known.

TCRdb's table, derived via immunoSEQ multiplex PCR, lists solely in-frame clones and lacks some. The data contain about 160,000 clones, 80% to 90% of them singletons. The CDR3 runs to 15 residues. Germline V gives CDR1 LGHNA, CDR2 YSLEER. Trimming cost V 0 bases and J 1 base, with 9 bases left between them. Donors were drawn from the 120-subject validation cohort, separate from the approximately 680-subject first cohort. The TCR comes from a woman aged 18-29 years in good health and CMV-seronegative. The chain is built from TRBV4-3 and TRBJ1-1; no clear D. Sample: PBMCs. DNA of the CDR3: TGCGCCAGCAGCCAAGATTTGGCCAGGAACACTGAAGCTTTCTTT. Encoded protein: CASSQDLARNTEAFF.